The rows below give T cell receptor beta chains drawn from one sample of a study of shared clonotypes between healthy human individuals. TCRdb keeps only in-frame clones here, not all; method: immunoSEQ multiplex PCR. The sample consists of around 700,000 clones, 92% of them appearing once. The sequencing input was naive CD8+ T cells sorted from blood. Receptor source: a man between 25 and 39 years old in good health. CDR3s leave out the opening cysteine and the closing phenylalanine or tryptophan.

j_call | v_call | cdr3_aa
TRBJ2-7 | TRBV5-1 | ASSFDVSREQY
TRBJ2-3 | TRBV4-1 | ASSQVSSTDTQY
TRBJ2-1 | TRBV14 | ASSLAGVLYNEQF
TRBJ1-2 | TRBV6-1 | ASSEGVSGPDYGYT
TRBJ2-3 | TRBV21-1 | ASSKQRGTDTQY
TRBJ2-7 | TRBV7-8 | ASSFRGKAYEQY
TRBJ2-3 | TRBV4-3 | ASSQDLVWGGTDTQY
TRBJ2-1 | TRBV10-2 | ASSDLVEANNEQF
TRBJ2-5 | TRBV7-8 | ASSIPGGEETQY
TRBJ2-3 | TRBV27 | ASSSTNRVDTQY
TRBJ2-5 | TRBV6-5 | ASSYSNQETQY
TRBJ1-2 | TRBV5-5 | ASSLARDYYGYT
TRBJ2-1 | TRBV20-1 | SLGGEQF
TRBJ1-4 | TRBV7-9 | ASTRLDEKLF
TRBJ2-7 | TRBV27 | ASSREQY
TRBJ2-3 | TRBV7-8 | ASSSRRGSTDTQY
TRBJ1-1 | TRBV29-1 | SVEGQASEAF
TRBJ2-1 | TRBV14 | ASRRGAGDEQF
TRBJ2-2 | TRBV6-5 | ASSYTGEGELF
TRBJ2-2 | TRBV2 | ASSEGRAGENTGELF
TRBJ2-7 | TRBV5-6 | ASSFGQGSYEQY
TRBJ2-7 | TRBV5-5 | ASSWGSGAYEQY
TRBJ2-1 | TRBV28 | ASSPLSGSMNEQF
TRBJ2-4 | TRBV7-8 | ASSTRLGILAKNIQY
TRBJ2-7 | TRBV12-5 | ASGLAAGLVVEQY
TRBJ2-3 | TRBV29-1 | SVEGGDTDTQY
TRBJ2-1 | TRBV9 | ASSGGAVSYNEQF
TRBJ1-1 | TRBV10-1 | ASLDHRNTEAF
TRBJ2-7 | TRBV5-6 | ASSSLDRGLLGQY
TRBJ2-7 | TRBV5-6 | ASRGRGDTYEQY
TRBJ2-2 | TRBV27 | ASSTRGLRVAGELF
TRBJ2-1 | TRBV10-3 | AISANQGLNNEQF
TRBJ1-1 | TRBV7-9 | ASSFNRGVSEAF
TRBJ1-5 | TRBV7-9 | ASSRGLGPQH
TRBJ2-2 | TRBV4-3 | ASSQTSGGLNTGELF
TRBJ2-7 | TRBV7-9 | ASSSGGTLSAEQY
TRBJ2-2 | TRBV15 | ATSIIAKTGELF
TRBJ2-1 | TRBV11-2 | ASSRTFSGSYNEQF
TRBJ1-2 | TRBV28 | ASSRTKGSGGYT
TRBJ2-1 | TRBV29-1 | SVEDRVNEQF
TRBJ2-7 | TRBV11-2 | ASRGDSAYEQY
TRBJ2-1 | TRBV7-9 | ASSLEPKNEQF